One TCR beta chain is described in this entry. The CDR3 runs 12 residues. CDR1 and CDR2 (germline): MNHEY, SMNVEV (reference sequence). V lost 5 bases and J 13 bases, leaving 17 bases between the germline ends. The entry originates in a study of T cell changes during pregnancy in multiple sclerosis. Only in-frame clones appear in the TCRdb table, and some are missing; sequencing was by immunoSEQ multiplex PCR. The sample holds 95,000 to 100,000 clones, more than 90% seen once. The specimen comprised peripheral blood, sampled in the second trimester of pregnancy. The receptor's source is a female donor with multiple sclerosis, enrolled in a pregnancy study. The chain combines TRBV27 with TRBJ1-2, with D tentatively TRBD1 (5 bases). CDR3 coding DNA: TGTGCCAGCAGTCCTACTACCTCAGGGTTCACCTTC. As protein: CASSPTTSGFTF.